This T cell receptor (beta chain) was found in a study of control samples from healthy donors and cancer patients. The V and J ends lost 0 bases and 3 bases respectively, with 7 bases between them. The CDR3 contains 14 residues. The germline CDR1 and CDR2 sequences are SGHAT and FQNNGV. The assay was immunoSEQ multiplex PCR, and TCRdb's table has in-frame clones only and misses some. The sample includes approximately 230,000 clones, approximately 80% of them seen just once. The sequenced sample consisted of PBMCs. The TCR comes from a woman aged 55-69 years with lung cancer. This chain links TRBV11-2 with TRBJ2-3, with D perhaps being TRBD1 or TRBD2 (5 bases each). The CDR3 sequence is CASSLEWGTDTQYF. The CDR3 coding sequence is TGTGCCAGCAGCTTAGAATGGGGGACAGATACGCAGTATTTT.